This TCR beta chain was recorded in a study of cytomegalovirus exposure and HLA in healthy donors. General study results and limits: TCR beta V- and J-gene trimming was later associated with a missense DCLRE1C variant. Sequencing had likely introduced a cluster of highly shared sequence variants as an artifact. It has been reported that TCR beta sequences accurately predicted the HLA-A and HLA-B alleles of most subjects.

Trimming shortened V by 7 bases and J by 1 base, and 14 bases separated the two germline ends. The CDR3 has 14 amino acids. Germline V CDR1 and CDR2: SGHAT, FQNNGV. A note on this clone: Its target is unknown.

60 Vbeta and 13 Jbeta primers were used in PCR. Assay used: immunoSEQ multiplex PCR; TCRdb lists only in-frame clones, some missing. The table includes about 99,000 clones, 60% to 80% detected once. The chain combines TRBV11-2 with TRBJ2-7; D remains ambiguous. The receptor comes from a man in his forties in good health and CMV-seronegative. The material sequenced was PBMCs. The CDR3 bases are TGTGCCAGCACACCAGCGTTGGGTTCCTACGAGCAGTACTTC. Residues: CASTPALGSYEQYF.